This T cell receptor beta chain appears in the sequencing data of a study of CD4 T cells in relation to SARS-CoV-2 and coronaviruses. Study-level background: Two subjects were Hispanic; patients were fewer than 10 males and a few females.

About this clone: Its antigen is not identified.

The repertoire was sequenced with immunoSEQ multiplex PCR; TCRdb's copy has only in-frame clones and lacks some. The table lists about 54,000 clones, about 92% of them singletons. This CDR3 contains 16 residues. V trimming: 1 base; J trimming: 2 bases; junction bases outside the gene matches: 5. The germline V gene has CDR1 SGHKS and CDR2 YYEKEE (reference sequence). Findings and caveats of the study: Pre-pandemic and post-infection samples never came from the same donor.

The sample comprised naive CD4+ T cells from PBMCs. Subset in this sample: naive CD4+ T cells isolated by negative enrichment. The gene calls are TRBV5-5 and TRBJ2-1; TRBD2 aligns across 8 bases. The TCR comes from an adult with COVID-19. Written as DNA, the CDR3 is TGTGCCAGCAGCTTGTTGGGGACTAGGACCTACAATGAGCAGTTCTTC. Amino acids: CASSLLGTRTYNEQFF.